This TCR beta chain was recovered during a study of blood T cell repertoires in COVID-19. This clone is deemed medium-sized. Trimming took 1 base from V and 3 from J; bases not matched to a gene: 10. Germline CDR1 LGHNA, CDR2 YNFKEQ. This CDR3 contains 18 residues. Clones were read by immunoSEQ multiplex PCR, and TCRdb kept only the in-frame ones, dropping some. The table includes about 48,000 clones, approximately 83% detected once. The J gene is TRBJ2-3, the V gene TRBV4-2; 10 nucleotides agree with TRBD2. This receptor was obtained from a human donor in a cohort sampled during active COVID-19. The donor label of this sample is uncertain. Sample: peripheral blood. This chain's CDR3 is CASSQVWASGGMTDTQYF. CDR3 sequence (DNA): TGTGCCAGCAGCCAAGTCTGGGCTAGCGGGGGAATGACAGATACGCAGTATTTT.